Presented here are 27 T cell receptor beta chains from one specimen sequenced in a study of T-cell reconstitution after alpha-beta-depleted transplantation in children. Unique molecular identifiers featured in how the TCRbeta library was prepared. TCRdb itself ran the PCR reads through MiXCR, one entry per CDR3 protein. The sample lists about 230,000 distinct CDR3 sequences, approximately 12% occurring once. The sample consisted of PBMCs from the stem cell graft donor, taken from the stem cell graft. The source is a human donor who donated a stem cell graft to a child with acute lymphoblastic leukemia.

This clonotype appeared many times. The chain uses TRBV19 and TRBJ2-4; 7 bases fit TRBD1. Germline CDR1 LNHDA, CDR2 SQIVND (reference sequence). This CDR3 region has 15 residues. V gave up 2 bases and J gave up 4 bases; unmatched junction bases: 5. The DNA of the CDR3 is TGTGCCAGTAGTATATCCGGGACAGAAAAAAACATTCAGTACTTC. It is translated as CASSISGTEKNIQYF.

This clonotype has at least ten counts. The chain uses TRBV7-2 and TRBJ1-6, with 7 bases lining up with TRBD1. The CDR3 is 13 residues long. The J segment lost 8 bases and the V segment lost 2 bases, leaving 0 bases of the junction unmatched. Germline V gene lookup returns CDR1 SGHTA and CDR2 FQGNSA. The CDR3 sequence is CASSLTGDSPLHF. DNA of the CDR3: TGTGCCAGCAGCTTAACAGGGGATTCACCCCTCCACTTT.

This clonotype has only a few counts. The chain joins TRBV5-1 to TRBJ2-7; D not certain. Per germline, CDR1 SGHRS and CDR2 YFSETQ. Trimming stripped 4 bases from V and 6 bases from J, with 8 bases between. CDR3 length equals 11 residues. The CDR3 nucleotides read TGCGCCAGCAGCATCGGACCCGAGCAGTACTTC. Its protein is CASSIGPEQYF. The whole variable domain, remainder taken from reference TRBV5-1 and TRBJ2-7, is KAGVTQTPRYLIKTRGQQVTLSCSPISGHRSVSWYQQTPGQGLQFLFEYFSETQRNKGNFPGRFSGRQFSNSRSEMNVSTLELGDSALYLCASSIGPEQYFGPGTRLTVT.

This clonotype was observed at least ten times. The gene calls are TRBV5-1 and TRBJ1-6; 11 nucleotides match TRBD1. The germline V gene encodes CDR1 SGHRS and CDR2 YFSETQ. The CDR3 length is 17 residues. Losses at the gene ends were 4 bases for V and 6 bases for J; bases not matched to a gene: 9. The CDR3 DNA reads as TGCGCCAGCAGCCCCGGACAGGGGGCGTGGGGTAATTCACCCCTCCACTTT. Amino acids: CASSPGQGAWGNSPLHF. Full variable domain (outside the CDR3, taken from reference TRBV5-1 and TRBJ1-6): KAGVTQTPRYLIKTRGQQVTLSCSPISGHRSVSWYQQTPGQGLQFLFEYFSETQRNKGNFPGRFSGRQFSNSRSEMNVSTLELGDSALYLCASSPGQGAWGNSPLHFGNGTRLTVT.

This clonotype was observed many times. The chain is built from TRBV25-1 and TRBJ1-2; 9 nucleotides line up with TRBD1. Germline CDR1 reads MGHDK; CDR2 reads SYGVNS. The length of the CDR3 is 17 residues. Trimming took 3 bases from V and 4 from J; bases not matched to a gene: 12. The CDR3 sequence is CASSDWDRANTGYGYTF. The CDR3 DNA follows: TGTGCCAGCAGTGATTGGGACAGGGCAAATACGGGCTATGGCTACACCTTC.

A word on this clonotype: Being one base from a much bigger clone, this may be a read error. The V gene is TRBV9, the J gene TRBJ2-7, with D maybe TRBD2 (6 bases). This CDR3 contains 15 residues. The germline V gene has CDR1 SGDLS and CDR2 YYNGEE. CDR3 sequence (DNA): TGTGCCAGCAGCGTAGACGGGGGTGTCCCCTACCAGCAGTACTTC. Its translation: CASSVDGGVPYQQYF.

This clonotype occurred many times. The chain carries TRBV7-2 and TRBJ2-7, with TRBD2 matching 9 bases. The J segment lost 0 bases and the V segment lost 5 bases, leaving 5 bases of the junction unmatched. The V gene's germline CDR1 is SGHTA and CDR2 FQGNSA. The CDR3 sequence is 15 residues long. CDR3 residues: CASSISGRSSYEQYF. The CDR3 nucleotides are TGTGCCAGCAGCATTAGCGGGAGATCCTCCTACGAGCAGTACTTC.

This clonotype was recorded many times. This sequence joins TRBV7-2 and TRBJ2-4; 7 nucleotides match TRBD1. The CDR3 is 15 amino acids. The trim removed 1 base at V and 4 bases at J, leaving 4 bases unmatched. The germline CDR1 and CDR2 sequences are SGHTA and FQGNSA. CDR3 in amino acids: CASSLDNRGKNIQYF. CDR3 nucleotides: TGTGCCAGCAGCTTAGACAACAGGGGAAAAAACATTCAGTACTTC.

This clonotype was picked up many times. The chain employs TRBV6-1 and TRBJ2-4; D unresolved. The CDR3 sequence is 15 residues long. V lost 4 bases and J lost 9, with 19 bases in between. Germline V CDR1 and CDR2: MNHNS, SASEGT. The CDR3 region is CASSAQRAFKGIQYF. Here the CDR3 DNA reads TGTGCCAGCAGTGCCCAAAGGGCGTTCAAGGGCATTCAGTACTTC.

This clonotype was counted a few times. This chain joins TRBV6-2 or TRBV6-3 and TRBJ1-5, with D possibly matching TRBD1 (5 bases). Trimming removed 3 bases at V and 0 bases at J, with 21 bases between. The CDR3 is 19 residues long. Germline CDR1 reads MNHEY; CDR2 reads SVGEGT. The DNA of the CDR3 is TGTGCCAGCAGTTATTCCCCTCCAAAGGGGCGGCCTAGCAATCAGCCCCAGCATTTT. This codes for CASSYSPPKGRPSNQPQHF.

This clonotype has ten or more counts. The DNA for the CDR3 is TGTGCCATCAGTTCTGGACTAGCGGGAGGTCAAGAGACCCAGTACTTC. Translated: CAISSGLAGGQETQYF. V usage is TRBV10-3 and J usage is TRBJ2-5, with 14 bases aligning to TRBD2. The CDR3 has 16 residues. V shed 5 bases and J 2 bases; nucleotides not matched to a gene: 4. Germline CDR1 ENHRY, CDR2 SYGVKD.

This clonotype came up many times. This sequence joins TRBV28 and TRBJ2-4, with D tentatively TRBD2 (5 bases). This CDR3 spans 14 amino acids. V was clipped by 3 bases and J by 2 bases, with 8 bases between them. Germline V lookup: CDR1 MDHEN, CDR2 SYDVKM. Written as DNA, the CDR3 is TGTGCCAGCAGTTTTCGGGGTCCCAAAAACATTCAGTACTTC. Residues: CASSFRGPKNIQYF.

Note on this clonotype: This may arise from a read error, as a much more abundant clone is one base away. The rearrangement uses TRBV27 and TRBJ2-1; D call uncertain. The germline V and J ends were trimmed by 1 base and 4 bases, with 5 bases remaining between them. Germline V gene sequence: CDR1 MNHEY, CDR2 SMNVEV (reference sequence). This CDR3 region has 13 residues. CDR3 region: CASSLYWYNEQFF. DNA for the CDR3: TGTGCCAGCAGTTTATACTGGTACAATGAGCAGTTCTTC.

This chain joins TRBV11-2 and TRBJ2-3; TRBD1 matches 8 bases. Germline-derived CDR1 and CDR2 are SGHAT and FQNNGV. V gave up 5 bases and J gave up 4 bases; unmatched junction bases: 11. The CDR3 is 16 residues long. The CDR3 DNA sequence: TGTGCCAGCAGCCCCTTCCGGACAGGGAGTGCAGATACGCAGTATTTT. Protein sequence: CASSPFRTGSADTQYF. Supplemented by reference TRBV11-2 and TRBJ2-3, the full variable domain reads EAGVAQSPRYKIIEKRQSVAFWCNPISGHATLYWYQQILGQGPKLLIQFQNNGVVDDSQLPKDRFSAERLKGVDSTLKIQPAKLEDSAVYLCASSPFRTGSADTQYFGPGTRLTVL.

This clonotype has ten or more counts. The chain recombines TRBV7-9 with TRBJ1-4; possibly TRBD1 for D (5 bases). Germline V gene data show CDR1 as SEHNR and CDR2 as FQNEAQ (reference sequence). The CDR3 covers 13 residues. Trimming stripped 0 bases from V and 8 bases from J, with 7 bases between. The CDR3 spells CASSLARGEKLFF. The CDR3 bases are TGTGCCAGCAGCTTAGCGCGGGGGGAAAAACTGTTTTTT.

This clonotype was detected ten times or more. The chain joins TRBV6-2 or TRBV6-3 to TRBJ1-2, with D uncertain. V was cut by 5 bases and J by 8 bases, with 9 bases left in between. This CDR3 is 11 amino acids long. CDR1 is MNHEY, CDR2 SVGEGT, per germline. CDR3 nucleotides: TGTGCCAGCAGTCCGGCCCGCGGCTACACCTTC. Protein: CASSPARGYTF.

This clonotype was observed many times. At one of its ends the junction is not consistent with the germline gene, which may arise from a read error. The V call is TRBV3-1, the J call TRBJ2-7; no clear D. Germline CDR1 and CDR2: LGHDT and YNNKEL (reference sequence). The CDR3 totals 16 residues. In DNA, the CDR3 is TGTGCCAGCAGCCAAGATCGGACCGCACCCCCATACGCGCAGTACTTC. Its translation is CASSQDRTAPPYAQYF.

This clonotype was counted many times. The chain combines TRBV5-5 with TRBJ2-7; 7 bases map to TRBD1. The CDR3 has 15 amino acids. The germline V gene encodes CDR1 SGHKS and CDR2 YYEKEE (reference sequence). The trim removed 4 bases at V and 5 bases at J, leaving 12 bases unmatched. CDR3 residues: CASSIFTGTVNEQYF. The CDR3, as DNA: TGTGCCAGCAGCATTTTCACCGGGACAGTAAACGAGCAGTACTTC.

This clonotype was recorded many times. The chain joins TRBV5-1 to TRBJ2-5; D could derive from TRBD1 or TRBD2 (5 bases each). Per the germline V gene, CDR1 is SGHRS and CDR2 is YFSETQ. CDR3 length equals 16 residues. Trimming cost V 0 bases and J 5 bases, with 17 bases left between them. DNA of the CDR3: TGCGCCAGCAGCTTGGGCGACACGACGGGGCCGGAGACCCAGTACTTC. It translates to CASSLGDTTGPETQYF.

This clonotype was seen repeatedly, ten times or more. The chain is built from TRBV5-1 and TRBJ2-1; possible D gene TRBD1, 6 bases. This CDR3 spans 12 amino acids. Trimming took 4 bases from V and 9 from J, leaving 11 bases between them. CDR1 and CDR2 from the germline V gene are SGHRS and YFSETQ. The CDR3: CASSALGGEQFF. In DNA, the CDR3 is TGCGCCAGCAGCGCCCTAGGGGGTGAGCAGTTCTTC.

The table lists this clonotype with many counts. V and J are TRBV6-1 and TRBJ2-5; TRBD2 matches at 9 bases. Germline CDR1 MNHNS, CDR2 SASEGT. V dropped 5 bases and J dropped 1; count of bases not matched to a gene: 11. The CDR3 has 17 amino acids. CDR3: CASSQPGTSLGQETQYF. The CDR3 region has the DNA TGTGCCAGCAGTCAACCCGGGACTAGCTTAGGCCAAGAGACCCAGTACTTC.

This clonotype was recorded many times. The CDR3 nucleotides read TGTGCCAGCCGTCCGGGACCCAGCTCTGGGGCCAACGTCCTGACTTTC. It translates to CASRPGPSSGANVLTF. V gene TRBV27 combines with J gene TRBJ2-6; either TRBD1 or TRBD2 may fit D (5 bases each). Germline-derived CDR1 and CDR2 are MNHEY and SMNVEV (reference sequence). CDR3 length: 16 amino acids. V was cut by 8 bases and J by 0 bases, with 14 bases left in between.

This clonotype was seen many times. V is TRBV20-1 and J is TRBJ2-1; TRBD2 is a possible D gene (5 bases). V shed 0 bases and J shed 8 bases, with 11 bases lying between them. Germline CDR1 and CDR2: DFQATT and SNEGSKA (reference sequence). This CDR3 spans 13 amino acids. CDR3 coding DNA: TGCAGTGCTAGAGAACTCACCGGGGATGAGCAGTTCTTC. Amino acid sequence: CSARELTGDEQFF.

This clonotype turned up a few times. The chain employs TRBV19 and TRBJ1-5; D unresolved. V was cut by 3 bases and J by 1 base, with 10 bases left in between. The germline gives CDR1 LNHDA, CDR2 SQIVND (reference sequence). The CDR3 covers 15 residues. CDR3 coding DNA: TGTGCCAGTAGTATTTTTGGCAGAAGCAATCAGCCCCAGCATTTT. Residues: CASSIFGRSNQPQHF.

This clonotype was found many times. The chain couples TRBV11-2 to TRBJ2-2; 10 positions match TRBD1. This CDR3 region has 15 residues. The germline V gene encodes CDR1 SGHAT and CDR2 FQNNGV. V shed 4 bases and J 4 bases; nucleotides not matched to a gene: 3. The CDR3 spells CASSSTGGRTGELFF. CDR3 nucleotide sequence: TGTGCCAGCAGCTCGACAGGGGGCCGCACCGGGGAGCTGTTTTTT.

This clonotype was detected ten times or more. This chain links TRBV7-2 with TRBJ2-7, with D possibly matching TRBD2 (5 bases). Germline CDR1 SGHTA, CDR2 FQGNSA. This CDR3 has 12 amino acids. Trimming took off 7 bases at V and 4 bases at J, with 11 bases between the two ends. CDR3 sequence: CASKGAGYEQYF. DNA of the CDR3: TGTGCCAGCAAGGGCGCGGGTTACGAGCAGTACTTC.

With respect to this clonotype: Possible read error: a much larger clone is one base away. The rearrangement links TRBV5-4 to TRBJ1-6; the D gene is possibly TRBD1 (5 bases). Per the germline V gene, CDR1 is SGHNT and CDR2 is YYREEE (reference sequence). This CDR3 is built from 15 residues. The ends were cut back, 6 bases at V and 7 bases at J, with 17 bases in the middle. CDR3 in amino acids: CASTDRGRQNSPLHF. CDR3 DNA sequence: TGTGCCAGCACTGACCGGGGGAGGCAGAATTCACCCCTCCACTTT.